This T cell receptor beta chain was captured by sequencing in a study of vaccination effects on CD4 cells after COVID-19. Overall study: The study obtained samples from two convalescent patients 16 days and one week before vaccination.

Germline V CDR1 and CDR2: SGHKS, YYEKEE (reference sequence). The CDR3 covers 14 residues. Trimming left V 2 bases short and J 4 bases short, with 12 bases between. Profiling relied on immunoSEQ multiplex PCR, and the TCRdb table lists in-frame clones only, not all of them. Of tens of thousands of clones in the sample, about 80% were seen once. About this clone: Its antigen is unknown.

It was after 10 days of culture that CD4+ T cells were isolated. This clonotype was sampled from a human donor who had a prior SARS-CoV-2 infection. J is TRBJ1-2 and V is TRBV5-5; D gene ambiguous. The sequencing here drew on CD4+ T cells from PBMCs cultured without peptide, taken before COVID-19 vaccination. CDR3 in amino acids: CASSLSPSPYGYTF. The CDR3 bases are TGTGCCAGCAGCTTATCCCCCTCCCCCTATGGCTACACCTTC.